These 30 T cell receptor beta chains were sequenced from one sample in a study of blood T cells in healthy people across ages. Primed by a sample-barcoded 5' primer and a J-beta primer mix, a second PCR proceeded for roughly 6 to 12 cycles. MiXCR was run by TCRdb on the 5' RACE reads, yielding one entry per CDR3 protein. The data show roughly 1,700,000 distinct CDR3 sequences, 28% seen once. The sequenced sample was blood. These receptors came from a woman aged 30 to 39 in good health.

This rearrangement joins TRBV29-1 to TRBJ1-2; weak D call: TRBD1 (6 bases). V was trimmed by 4 bases and J by 7 bases, leaving 16 bases between them. Germline V gene data show CDR1 as SQVTM and CDR2 as ANQGSEA. The CDR3 loop spans 13 amino acids. CDR3: CSVVRQGTSGYTF. The CDR3 bases are TGCAGCGTTGTACGTCAGGGGACGAGTGGCTACACCTTC.

Of note for this clonotype: A much larger clone lies a single base off, so this may be a read error. This chain uses TRBV7-8 with TRBJ2-1; weak D call: TRBD2 (6 bases). This CDR3 has 17 amino acids. The ends were cut back, 3 bases at V and 7 bases at J, with 22 bases in the middle. Germline-derived CDR1 and CDR2 are SGHVS and FQNEAQ. CDR3 sequence reads: CASSLIGTGVMGNEQFF. DNA of the CDR3: TGTGCCAGCAGCTTGATAGGAACGGGAGTAATGGGAAATGAGCAGTTCTTC.

The J gene is TRBJ2-7, the V gene TRBV4-1, with 9 bases lining up with TRBD2. V was pared by 4 bases and J by 0 bases, with 7 bases of the junction left unmatched. Germline loops: CDR1 MGHRA, CDR2 YSYEKL. CDR3 length: 16 residues. The CDR3 reads CASSLPRGGSSYEQYF. Here the CDR3 DNA reads TGCGCCAGCAGCCTCCCGCGGGGGGGGAGCTCCTACGAGCAGTACTTC.

The table lists this clonotype with a few counts. This chain uses TRBV15 with TRBJ2-3; the match to TRBD1 covers 10 bases. Germline V gene data show CDR1 as LNHNV and CDR2 as YYDKDF (reference sequence). J was trimmed by 4 bases and V by 3 bases; bases with no gene match: 4. There are 15 residues in the CDR3. The CDR3 coding sequence is TGTGCCACCAGCAGCGGGACAGGGGATTCAGATACGCAGTATTTT. Its protein is CATSSGTGDSDTQYF.

This chain joins TRBV6-5 and TRBJ2-1, with no clear D. Per germline, CDR1 MNHEY and CDR2 SVGAGI. The V and J ends lost 8 bases and 8 bases respectively, with 7 bases between them. CDR3 length: 10 amino acids. The CDR3 spells CASGSDEQFF. CDR3 nucleotide sequence: TGTGCCAGCGGATCTGATGAGCAGTTCTTC.

This clonotype was detected a few times. V usage is TRBV12-3 or TRBV12-4 and J usage is TRBJ2-7; 7 bases fit TRBD2. The length of the CDR3 is 15 residues. Trimming at V came to 4 bases and at J to 0 bases, leaving 6 bases not matched to a gene. The CDR3 loop reads CASSWAQRDSYEQYF. The CDR3 DNA is TGTGCCAGCAGTTGGGCCCAGCGGGACTCCTACGAGCAGTACTTC.

This clonotype has a count of ten or more. V usage is TRBV5-6 and J usage is TRBJ2-4, with 8 bases that match TRBD1. The J segment lost 7 bases and the V segment lost 2 bases, leaving 2 bases of the junction unmatched. Germline V CDR1 and CDR2: SGHDT, YYEEEE. There are 13 residues in the CDR3. The DNA for the CDR3 is TGTGCCAGCAGCTTAGACAGGGGTAACATTCAGTACTTC. Its translation: CASSLDRGNIQYF.

This clonotype was seen ten or more times. The V call is TRBV7-2, the J call TRBJ2-7; D not resolved. The CDR3 runs to 14 residues. V lost 1 base, J lost 2 bases, and 9 bases lay in between. Germline V gene sequence: CDR1 SGHTA, CDR2 FQGNSA. CDR3 in DNA: TGTGCCAGCAGCTTAGGTATACTACCCTACGAGCAGTACTTC. This codes for CASSLGILPYEQYF.

The gene calls are TRBV4-1 and TRBJ1-5; D uncertain. CDR3 length: 15 amino acids. Germline loops: CDR1 MGHRA, CDR2 YSYEKL. Deletions cut 1 base from V and 5 bases from J, with 12 bases between. CDR3 protein: CASSQVLLQDQPQHF. The DNA of the CDR3 is TGCGCCAGCAGCCAAGTACTCCTACAAGATCAGCCCCAGCATTTT.

Details on this clonotype: This may stem from a read error, because a much larger clone lies one nucleotide away. The gene calls are TRBV5-4 and TRBJ2-7; maybe TRBD2 (5 bases). This CDR3 has 15 residues. Germline assignment: CDR1 SGHNT and CDR2 YYREEE (reference sequence). Trimming stripped 4 bases from V and 6 bases from J, with 20 bases between. This CDR3 reads CASSQTGRSRGEQYV. DNA for the CDR3: TGTGCCAGCAGCCAGACCGGACGGAGCCGGGGCGAGCAGTACGTC.

This clonotype was counted a few times. The V gene is TRBV12-3 or TRBV12-4, the J gene TRBJ2-1, with TRBD1 as a possible D gene (6 bases). Deletions cut 7 bases from V and 3 bases from J, with 16 bases between. This CDR3 has 15 residues. CDR3 region: CASTPSGEIYNEQFF. The CDR3 DNA reads as TGTGCCAGCACACCGTCAGGGGAAATCTACAATGAGCAGTTCTTC.

A few counts support this clonotype. V usage is TRBV10-3 and J usage is TRBJ2-1; TRBD2 agrees at 12 bases. The CDR3 spans 13 residues. Germline trimming cut 10 bases from V and 9 bases from J; bases unmatched to any gene: 7. Germline V gene data show CDR1 as ENHRY and CDR2 as SYGVKD. CDR3 sequence reads: CATSSGGASEQFF. CDR3 nucleotides: TGTGCCACCTCTAGCGGGGGGGCCAGTGAGCAGTTCTTC.

The sample holds many counts of this clonotype. The V gene is TRBV4-3, the J gene TRBJ2-1; 7 bases fit TRBD1. The CDR3 has 16 amino acids. The ends lost 1 base at V and 3 bases at J; junction bases unmatched: 6. Germline CDR1 reads LGHNA; CDR2 reads YSLEER. This CDR3 reads CASSQVRDSLYNEQFF. As DNA, the CDR3 is TGCGCCAGCAGCCAAGTACGGGACAGCCTCTACAATGAGCAGTTCTTC.

V is TRBV4-2 and J is TRBJ2-5; 9 bases match TRBD2. Per germline, CDR1 LGHNA and CDR2 YNFKEQ. The trim removed 1 base at V and 11 bases at J, leaving 11 bases unmatched. This CDR3 has 15 amino acids. In nucleotides, the CDR3 is TGTGCCAGCAGCCAAGCTAGCGGGATCGGCGATGAGCAGTACTTC. Amino acids: CASSQASGIGDEQYF.

J is TRBJ2-3 and V is TRBV6-2 or TRBV6-3, with TRBD2 identical over 9 bases. The V gene end was trimmed by 6 bases and the J gene end by 0 bases; junction bases not matched to a gene: 10. Looked up from germline, CDR1 is MNHEY and CDR2 is SVGEGT. The CDR3 is 17 residues long. For the CDR3, the DNA is TGTGCCAGCAGCCCGCCTAGCGGGGTACCCAGCACAGATACGCAGTATTTT. It translates to CASSPPSGVPSTDTQYF.

The chain joins TRBV20-1 to TRBJ1-4; no firm D call. The CDR3 is 15 amino acids. Deletions cut 0 bases from V and 2 bases from J, with 10 bases between. Looked up from germline, CDR1 is DFQATT and CDR2 is SNEGSKA (reference sequence). The CDR3 DNA sequence: TGCAGTGCTAGAGACCCCTCCGTTACTAATGAAAAACTGTTTTTT. Translated, it gives CSARDPSVTNEKLFF.

V gene TRBV12-3 or TRBV12-4 combines with J gene TRBJ1-2; 9 bases match TRBD1. The V and J ends lost 7 bases and 1 base, in that order; junction bases with no gene match: 4. The CDR3 covers 14 residues. The chain's CDR3 is CASTGQGINYGYTF. The CDR3, as DNA: TGTGCCAGCACCGGACAGGGGATTAACTATGGCTACACCTTC.

V and J are TRBV12-3 or TRBV12-4 and TRBJ2-6, with D hard to call. Trimming removed 6 bases at V and 0 bases at J, with 9 bases between. The CDR3 runs 15 residues. In DNA form, the CDR3 reads TGTGCCAGCAGGCGCCAGGACTCTGGGGCCAACGTCCTGACTTTC. It specifies CASRRQDSGANVLTF.

This clonotype was seen only a few times. J is TRBJ1-5 and V is TRBV12-3 or TRBV12-4; TRBD1 agrees at 10 bases. The CDR3 is 14 amino acids. V lost 7 bases to trimming and J lost 5 bases; unmatched junction nucleotides: 5. CDR3 residues: CASNGGQGDQPQHF. For the CDR3, the DNA is TGTGCCAGCAACGGAGGACAGGGGGATCAGCCCCAGCATTTT.

J is TRBJ2-1 and V is TRBV29-1, with TRBD2 matching 8 bases. The CDR3 covers 16 residues. Germline CDR1 and CDR2: SQVTM and ANQGSEA. J was trimmed by 8 bases and V by 3 bases; bases with no gene match: 15. For the CDR3, the DNA is TGCAGCGTTGAGGTGTCGGGACTAGGGAGGTGGGATGAGCAGTTCTTC. Its protein is CSVEVSGLGRWDEQFF.

This clonotype was seen a few times. The chain combines TRBV27 with TRBJ2-1, with TRBD2 as a possible D gene (6 bases). The germline CDR1 and CDR2 sequences are MNHEY and SMNVEV (reference sequence). CDR3 length: 14 residues. V lost 3 bases and J 7 bases, leaving 13 bases between the germline ends. CDR3 loop: CASSLRDPRNEQFF. CDR3 nucleotides: TGTGCCAGCAGTTTGCGGGATCCGAGGAATGAGCAGTTCTTC.

In this sample, this clonotype turned up many times. The rearrangement links TRBV29-1 to TRBJ2-3, with 7 nucleotides matching TRBD2. Trimming took 3 bases from V and 3 from J; bases not matched to a gene: 6. Germline V gives CDR1 SQVTM, CDR2 ANQGSEA. The CDR3 runs to 14 residues. In DNA, the CDR3 is TGCAGCGTTGACGTGGGAGGGAAAACAGATACGCAGTATTTT. Its protein is CSVDVGGKTDTQYF.

This clonotype was counted between two and nine times. V usage is TRBV3-1 and J usage is TRBJ2-1; TRBD2 might be the D (7 bases). With 4 bases removed from V and 9 bases from J, the gap between germline ends came to 13 bases. In germline, CDR1 is LGHDT, CDR2 YNNKEL (reference sequence). The CDR3 has 13 amino acids. The CDR3 sequence: CASSLGGPGEQFF. CDR3 bases: TGTGCCAGCAGCCTGGGGGGGCCCGGTGAGCAGTTCTTC.

This clonotype was detected a few times. The rearrangement uses TRBV6-1 and TRBJ2-1; TRBD2 matches at 13 bases. The germline CDR1 and CDR2 sequences are MNHNS and SASEGT. J lost 6 bases, V lost 6 bases, and 8 bases had no gene match. The CDR3 sequence is 16 residues long. CDR3 residues: CASSPQTSGGFNEQFF. Here the CDR3 DNA reads TGTGCCAGCAGCCCTCAGACTAGCGGGGGGTTCAATGAGCAGTTCTTC.

V and J are TRBV6-5 and TRBJ2-1; the match to TRBD2 covers 10 bases. The CDR3 covers 16 residues. V trimming: 3 bases; J trimming: 4 bases; junction bases outside the gene matches: 6. The germline V gene has CDR1 MNHEY and CDR2 SVGAGI. The CDR3 nucleotides read TGTGCCAGCAGTTATTCCGGGACTAGCGTTTACAATGAGCAGTTCTTC. This codes for CASSYSGTSVYNEQFF.

This clonotype was observed at least ten times. The CDR3 coding sequence is TGCAGTGCGCCCAGCCTTAGGGTAGCGGGAGTTAAAGAGACCCAGTACTTC. It yields the protein CSAPSLRVAGVKETQYF. The chain joins TRBV20-1 to TRBJ2-5, with 9 positions matching TRBD2. This CDR3 region has 17 residues. Germline-derived CDR1 and CDR2 are DFQATT and SNEGSKA (reference sequence). V lost 6 bases and J lost 3; bases outside the gene matches: 17.

The V and J genes are TRBV10-3 and TRBJ2-1; maybe TRBD2 (7 bases). Looked up from germline, CDR1 is ENHRY and CDR2 is SYGVKD. Trimming took off 1 base at V and 5 bases at J, with 12 bases between the two ends. This CDR3 has 15 residues. CDR3 nucleotides: TGTGCCATCAGTGAGTGGGGGGGCAGAGACAATGAGCAGTTCTTC. It yields the protein CAISEWGGRDNEQFF.

The sample holds a few counts of this clonotype. The rearrangement joins TRBV12-3 or TRBV12-4 to TRBJ1-2; the D gene is possibly TRBD1 (6 bases). The CDR3 extends over 13 amino acids. V was shortened by 8 bases and J by 4 bases, with 14 bases between the two germline ends. Written as DNA, the CDR3 is TGTGCCAGCCTACCACAGGGAGCCTATGGCTACACCTTC. Translated: CASLPQGAYGYTF.

This clonotype was picked up many times. This chain joins TRBV15 and TRBJ2-6; 9 nucleotides agree with TRBD1. Per germline, CDR1 LNHNV and CDR2 YYDKDF (reference sequence). V lost 5 bases, J lost 2 bases, and 7 bases stayed unmatched. The CDR3 covers 17 residues. The CDR3 is CATSPRDRVAGANVLTF. The CDR3 nucleotides read TGTGCCACCAGCCCCCGGGACAGGGTAGCTGGGGCCAACGTCCTGACTTTC.

A few counts support this clonotype. The V gene is TRBV7-2, the J gene TRBJ1-2; D unclear. Germline V gene sequence: CDR1 SGHTA, CDR2 FQGNSA. Trimming removed 4 bases from V and 8 bases from J, with 17 bases in between. This CDR3 contains 14 residues. CDR3 residues: CASSSDGTSGGYTF. Written as DNA, the CDR3 is TGTGCCAGCAGCTCAGACGGAACCTCGGGAGGCTACACCTTC. Drawing the rest from reference TRBV7-2 and TRBJ1-2, the complete variable domain is GAGVSQSPSNKVTEKGKDVELRCDPISGHTALYWYRQSLGQGLEFLIYFQGNSAPDKSGLPSDRFSAERTGGSVSTLTIQRTQQEDSAVYLCASSSDGTSGGYTFGSGTRLTVV.